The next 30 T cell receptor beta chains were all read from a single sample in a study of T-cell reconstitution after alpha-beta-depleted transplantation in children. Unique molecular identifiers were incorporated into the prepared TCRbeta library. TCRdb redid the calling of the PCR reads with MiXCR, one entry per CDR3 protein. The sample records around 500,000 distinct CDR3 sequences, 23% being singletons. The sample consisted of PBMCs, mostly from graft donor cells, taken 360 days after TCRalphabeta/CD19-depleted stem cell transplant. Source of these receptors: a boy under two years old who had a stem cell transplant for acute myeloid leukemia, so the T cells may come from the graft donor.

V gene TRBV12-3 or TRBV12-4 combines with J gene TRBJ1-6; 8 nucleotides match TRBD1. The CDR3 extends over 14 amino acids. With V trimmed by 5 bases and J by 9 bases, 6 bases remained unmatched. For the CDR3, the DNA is TGTGCCAGCAGTCTCAGGACAGGGACTTCACCCCTCCACTTT. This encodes CASSLRTGTSPLHF.

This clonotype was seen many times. In DNA form, the CDR3 reads TGTGCCAGCAGTTACCGCGACAGGGTTGGAAACACCATATATTTT. Translated: CASSYRDRVGNTIYF. The chain is built from TRBV6-5 and TRBJ1-3, with 7 bases fitting TRBD1. The germline gives CDR1 MNHEY, CDR2 SVGAGI. Germline trimming cut 2 bases from V and 3 bases from J; bases unmatched to any gene: 4. CDR3 length equals 15 residues.

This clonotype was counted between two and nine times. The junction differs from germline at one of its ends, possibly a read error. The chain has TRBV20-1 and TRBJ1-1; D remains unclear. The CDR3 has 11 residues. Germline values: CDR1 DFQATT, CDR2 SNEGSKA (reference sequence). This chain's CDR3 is CSAREGIGVIF. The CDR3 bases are TGCAGTGCTAGAGAGGGGATTGGGGTGATCTTT.

The DNA of the CDR3 is TGTGCCAGCAGCAATTCGGAGACCCAGTACTTC. Amino acids: CASSNSETQYF. V gene TRBV7-2 combines with J gene TRBJ2-5, with D unresolved. The V and J ends lost 5 bases and 5 bases respectively, with 6 bases between them. Looked up from germline, CDR1 is SGHTA and CDR2 is FQGNSA. The CDR3 runs to 11 residues.

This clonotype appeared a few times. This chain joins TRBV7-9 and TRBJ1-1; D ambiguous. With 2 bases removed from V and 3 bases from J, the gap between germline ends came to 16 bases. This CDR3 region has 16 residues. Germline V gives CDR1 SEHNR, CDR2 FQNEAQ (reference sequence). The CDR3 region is CASSLPSGVSHTEAFF. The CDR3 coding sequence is TGTGCCAGCAGCTTACCTAGCGGCGTGTCTCACACTGAAGCTTTCTTT. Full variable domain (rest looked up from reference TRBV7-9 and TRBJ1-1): DTGVSQNPRHKITKRGQNVTFRCDPISEHNRLYWYRQTLGQGPEFLTYFQNEAQLEKSRLLSDRFSAERPKGSFSTLEIQRTEQGDSAMYLCASSLPSGVSHTEAFFGQGTRLTVV.

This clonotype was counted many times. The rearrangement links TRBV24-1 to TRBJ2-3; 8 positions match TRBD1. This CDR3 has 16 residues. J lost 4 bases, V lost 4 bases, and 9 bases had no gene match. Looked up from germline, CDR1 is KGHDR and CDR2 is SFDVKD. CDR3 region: CATSDPGQGAADTQYF. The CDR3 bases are TGTGCCACCAGTGACCCCGGACAGGGAGCGGCAGATACGCAGTATTTT.

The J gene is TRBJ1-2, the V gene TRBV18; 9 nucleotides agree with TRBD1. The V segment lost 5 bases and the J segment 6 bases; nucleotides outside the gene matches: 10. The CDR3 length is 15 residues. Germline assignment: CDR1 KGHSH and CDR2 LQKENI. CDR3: CASSAIPGQGDGYTF. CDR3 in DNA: TGTGCCAGCTCAGCCATTCCGGGACAGGGCGATGGCTACACCTTC.

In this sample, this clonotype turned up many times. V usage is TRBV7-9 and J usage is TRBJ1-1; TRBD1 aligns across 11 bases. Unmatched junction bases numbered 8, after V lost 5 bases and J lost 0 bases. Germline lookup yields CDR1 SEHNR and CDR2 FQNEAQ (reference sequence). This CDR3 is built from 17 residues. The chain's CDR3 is CASSPGQGEGLNTEAFF. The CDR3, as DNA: TGTGCCAGCAGCCCGGGACAGGGGGAGGGATTGAACACTGAAGCTTTCTTT.

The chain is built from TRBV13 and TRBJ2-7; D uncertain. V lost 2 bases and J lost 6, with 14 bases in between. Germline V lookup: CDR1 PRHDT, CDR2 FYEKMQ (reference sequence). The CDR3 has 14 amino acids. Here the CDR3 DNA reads TGTGCCAGCAGCTTATCTCCTTCAGTCACCGAGCAGTACTTC. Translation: CASSLSPSVTEQYF.

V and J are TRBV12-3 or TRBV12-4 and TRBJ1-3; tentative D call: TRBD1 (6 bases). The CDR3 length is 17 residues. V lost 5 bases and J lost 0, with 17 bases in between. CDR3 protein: CASSLIWTDASGNTIYF. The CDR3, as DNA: TGTGCCAGCAGTCTAATCTGGACAGACGCCTCTGGAAACACCATATATTTT.

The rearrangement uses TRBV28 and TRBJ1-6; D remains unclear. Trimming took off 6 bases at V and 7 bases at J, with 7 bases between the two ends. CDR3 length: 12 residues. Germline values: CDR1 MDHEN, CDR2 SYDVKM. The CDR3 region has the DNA TGTGCCAGCAGATCTGGGAATTCACCCCTCCACTTT. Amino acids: CASRSGNSPLHF.

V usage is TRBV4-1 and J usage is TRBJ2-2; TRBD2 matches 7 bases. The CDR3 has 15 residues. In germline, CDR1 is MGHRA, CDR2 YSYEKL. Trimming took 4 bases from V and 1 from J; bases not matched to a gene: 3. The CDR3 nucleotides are TGCGCCAGCAGCCGGGGGGAGGGGAACACCGGGGAGCTGTTTTTT. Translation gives CASSRGEGNTGELFF.

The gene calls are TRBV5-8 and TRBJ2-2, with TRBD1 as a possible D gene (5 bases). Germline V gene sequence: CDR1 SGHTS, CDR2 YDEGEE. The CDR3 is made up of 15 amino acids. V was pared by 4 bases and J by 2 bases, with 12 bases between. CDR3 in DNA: TGTGCCAGCAGCGAGGACAACCTTAACACCGGGGAGCTGTTTTTT. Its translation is CASSEDNLNTGELFF.

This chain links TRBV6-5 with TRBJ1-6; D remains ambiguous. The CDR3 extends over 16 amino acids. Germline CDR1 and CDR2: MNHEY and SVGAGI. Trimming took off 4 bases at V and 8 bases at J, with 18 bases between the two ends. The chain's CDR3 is CASSLGSWGFDSPLHF. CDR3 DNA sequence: TGTGCCAGCAGTTTGGGTTCGTGGGGTTTTGATTCACCCCTCCACTTT.

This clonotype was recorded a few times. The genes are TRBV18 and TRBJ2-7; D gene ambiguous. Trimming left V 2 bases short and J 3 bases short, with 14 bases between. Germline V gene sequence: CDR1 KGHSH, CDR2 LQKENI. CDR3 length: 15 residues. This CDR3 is CASSPNGLTNYEQYF. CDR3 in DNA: TGTGCCAGCTCACCAAACGGCCTTACTAACTACGAGCAGTACTTC.

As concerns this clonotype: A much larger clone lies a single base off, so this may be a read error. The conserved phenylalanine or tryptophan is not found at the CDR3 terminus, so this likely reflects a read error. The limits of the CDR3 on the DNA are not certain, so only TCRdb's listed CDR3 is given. This chain's CDR3 is CSARMPGQALSRLFL. The V gene is TRBV20-1, the J gene TRBJ2-1; the table assigns TRBD1, which was not confirmed against the DNA. The CDR3 spans 15 residues, counting both ends. The germline V gene encodes CDR1 DFQATT and CDR2 SNEGSKA (reference sequence).

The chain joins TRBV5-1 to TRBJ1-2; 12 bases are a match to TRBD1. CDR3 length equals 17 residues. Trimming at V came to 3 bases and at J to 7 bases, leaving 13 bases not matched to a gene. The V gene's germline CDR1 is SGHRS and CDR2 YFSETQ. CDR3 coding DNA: TGCGCCAGCAGCTGGACGTCCCGGGACAGGGGGCGAGGTGGCTACACCTTC. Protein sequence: CASSWTSRDRGRGGYTF.

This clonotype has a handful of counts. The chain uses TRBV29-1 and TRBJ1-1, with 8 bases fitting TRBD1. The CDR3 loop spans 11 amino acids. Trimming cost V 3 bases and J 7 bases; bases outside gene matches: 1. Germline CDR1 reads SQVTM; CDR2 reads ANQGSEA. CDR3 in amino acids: CSVEDRVEAFF. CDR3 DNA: TGCAGCGTTGAGGACAGGGTTGAAGCTTTCTTT.

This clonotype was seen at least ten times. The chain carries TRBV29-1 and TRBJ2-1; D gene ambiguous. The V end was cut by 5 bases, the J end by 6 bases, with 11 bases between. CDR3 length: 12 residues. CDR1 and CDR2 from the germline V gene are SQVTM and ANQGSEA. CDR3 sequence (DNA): TGCAGCGTTCTCGACCGAAGCAATGAGCAGTTCTTC. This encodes CSVLDRSNEQFF.

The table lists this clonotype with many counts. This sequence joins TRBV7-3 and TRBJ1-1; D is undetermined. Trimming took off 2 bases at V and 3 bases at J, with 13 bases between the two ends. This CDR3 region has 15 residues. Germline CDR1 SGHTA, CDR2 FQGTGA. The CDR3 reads CASSLGVRVDTEAFF. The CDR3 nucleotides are TGTGCCAGCAGCTTAGGGGTCCGGGTGGACACTGAAGCTTTCTTT.

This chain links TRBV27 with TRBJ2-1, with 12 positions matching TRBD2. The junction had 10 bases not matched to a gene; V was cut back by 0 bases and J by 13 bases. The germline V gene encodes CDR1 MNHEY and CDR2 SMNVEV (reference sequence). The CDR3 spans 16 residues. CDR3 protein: CASSLSSDLAGGPQFF. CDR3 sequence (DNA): TGTGCCAGCAGTTTATCGAGTGATCTAGCGGGGGGGCCCCAGTTCTTC.

CDR3 in DNA: TGTGCCAGCAGTTTATTCGTTCAGGGGGGCGCCTACGAGCAGTACTTC. Encoded protein: CASSLFVQGGAYEQYF. This chain joins TRBV12-3 or TRBV12-4 and TRBJ2-7, with TRBD1 as a possible D gene (7 bases). The length of the CDR3 is 16 residues. The ends were cut back, 2 bases at V and 2 bases at J, with 16 bases in the middle.

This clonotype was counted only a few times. CDR3 nucleotides: TGTGCCAGCAGCTTAAGGGTTGGAGGGGAGCAGTTCTTC. Translating gives CASSLRVGGEQFF. This chain connects TRBV11-2 to TRBJ2-1; weak D call: TRBD2 (6 bases). This CDR3 has 13 amino acids. Per germline, CDR1 SGHAT and CDR2 FQNNGV. V lost 2 bases and J lost 10, with 12 bases in between.

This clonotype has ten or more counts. The CDR3 spells CASSPARSNQPQHF. The DNA for the CDR3 is TGTGCCAGCAGCCCGGCGAGAAGCAATCAGCCCCAGCATTTT. The V gene is TRBV7-9, the J gene TRBJ1-5, with no clear D. V lost 5 bases to trimming and J lost 1 base, with 9 bases between them. Germline lookup yields CDR1 SEHNR and CDR2 FQNEAQ (reference sequence). The CDR3 extends over 14 amino acids.

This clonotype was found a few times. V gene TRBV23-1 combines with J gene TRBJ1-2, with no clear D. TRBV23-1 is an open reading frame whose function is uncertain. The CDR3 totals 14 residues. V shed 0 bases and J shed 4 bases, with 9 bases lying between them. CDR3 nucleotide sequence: TGCGCCAGCAGTCAATCTGGGTCAGTCTATGGCTACACCTTC. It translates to CASSQSGSVYGYTF.

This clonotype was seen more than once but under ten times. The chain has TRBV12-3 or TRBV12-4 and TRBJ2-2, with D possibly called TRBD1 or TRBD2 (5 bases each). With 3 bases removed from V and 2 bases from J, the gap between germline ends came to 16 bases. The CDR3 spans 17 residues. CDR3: CASSFGYGDANTGELFF. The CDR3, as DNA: TGTGCCAGCAGTTTTGGCTATGGGGACGCTAACACCGGGGAGCTGTTTTTT.

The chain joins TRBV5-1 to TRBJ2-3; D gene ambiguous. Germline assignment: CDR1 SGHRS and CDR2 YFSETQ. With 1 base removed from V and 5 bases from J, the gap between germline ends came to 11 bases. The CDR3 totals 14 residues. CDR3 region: CASSLQVAGDTQYF. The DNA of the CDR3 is TGCGCCAGCAGCTTGCAGGTGGCTGGAGATACGCAGTATTTT.

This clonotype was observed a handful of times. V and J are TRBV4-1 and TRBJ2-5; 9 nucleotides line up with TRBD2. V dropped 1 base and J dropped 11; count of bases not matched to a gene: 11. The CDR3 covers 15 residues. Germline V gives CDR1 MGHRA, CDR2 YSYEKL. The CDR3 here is CASSQVGLAGERQYF. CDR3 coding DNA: TGCGCCAGCAGCCAAGTGGGACTAGCTGGGGAGAGGCAGTACTTC.

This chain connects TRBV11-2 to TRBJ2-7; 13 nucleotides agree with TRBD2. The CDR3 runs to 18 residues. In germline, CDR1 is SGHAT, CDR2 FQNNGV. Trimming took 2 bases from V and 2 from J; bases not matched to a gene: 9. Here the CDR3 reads CASSLIGLAGVTPYEQYF. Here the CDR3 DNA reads TGTGCCAGCAGCTTAATCGGACTAGCGGGGGTCACTCCCTACGAGCAGTACTTC.

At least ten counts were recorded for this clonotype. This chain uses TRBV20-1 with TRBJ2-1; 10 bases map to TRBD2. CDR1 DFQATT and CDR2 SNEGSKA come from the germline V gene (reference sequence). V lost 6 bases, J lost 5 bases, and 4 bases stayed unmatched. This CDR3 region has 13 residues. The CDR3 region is CSARTSGNNEQFF. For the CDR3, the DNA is TGCAGTGCGAGGACTAGCGGCAACAATGAGCAGTTCTTC.